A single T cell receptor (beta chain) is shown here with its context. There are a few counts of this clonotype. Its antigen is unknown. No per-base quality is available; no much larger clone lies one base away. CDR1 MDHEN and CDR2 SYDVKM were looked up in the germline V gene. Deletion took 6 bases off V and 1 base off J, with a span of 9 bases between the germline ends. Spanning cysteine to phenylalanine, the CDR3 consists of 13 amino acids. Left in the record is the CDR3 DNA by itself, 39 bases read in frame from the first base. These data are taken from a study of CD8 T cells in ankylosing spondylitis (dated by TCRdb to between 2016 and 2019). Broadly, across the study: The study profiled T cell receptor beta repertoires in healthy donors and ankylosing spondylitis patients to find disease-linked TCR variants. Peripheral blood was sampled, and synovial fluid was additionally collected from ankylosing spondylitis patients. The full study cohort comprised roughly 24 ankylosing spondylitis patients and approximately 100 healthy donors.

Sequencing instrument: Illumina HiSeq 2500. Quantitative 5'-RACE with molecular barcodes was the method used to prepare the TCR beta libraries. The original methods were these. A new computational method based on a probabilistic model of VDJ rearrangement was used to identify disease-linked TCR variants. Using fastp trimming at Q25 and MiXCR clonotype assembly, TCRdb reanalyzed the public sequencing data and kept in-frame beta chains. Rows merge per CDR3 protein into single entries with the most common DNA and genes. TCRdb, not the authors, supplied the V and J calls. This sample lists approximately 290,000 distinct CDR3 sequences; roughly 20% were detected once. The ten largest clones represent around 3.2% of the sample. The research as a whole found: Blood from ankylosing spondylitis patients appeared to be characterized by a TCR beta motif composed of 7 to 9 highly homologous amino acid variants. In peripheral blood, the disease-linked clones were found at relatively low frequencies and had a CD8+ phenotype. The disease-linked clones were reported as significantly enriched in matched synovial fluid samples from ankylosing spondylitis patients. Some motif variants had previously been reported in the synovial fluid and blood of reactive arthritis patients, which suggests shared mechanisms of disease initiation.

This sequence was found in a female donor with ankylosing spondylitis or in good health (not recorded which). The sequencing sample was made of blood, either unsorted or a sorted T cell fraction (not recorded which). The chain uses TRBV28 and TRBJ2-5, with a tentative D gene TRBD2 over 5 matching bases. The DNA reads TGTGCCAGCAGGTGGAGCGGCCAAGAGACCCAGTACTTC. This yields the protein CASRWSGQETQYF.